Below, 25 T cell receptor beta chains from the same sample are listed, as sequenced in a study of graft-versus-host responses after intestinal transplantation. Which antigens these TCRs recognize remains unknown. Data came from immunoSEQ multiplex PCR; TCRdb stores just in-frame clones and leaves some out. Here the sample spans 71,000 or so clones, 90% being singletons. This material consisted of unstimulated CD8+ T cells sorted from spleen or lymph node cells, taken before intestinal transplant. The origin of the receptors is a human donor who received an intestinal transplant.

The chain employs TRBV25-1 and TRBJ1-1, with a weak D call TRBD1 (5 bases). From germline, CDR1 is MGHDK and CDR2 SYGVNS. V lost 6 bases and J 5 bases, leaving 7 bases between the germline ends. The CDR3 length is 11 residues. This CDR3 reads CASSGGTEAFF. The CDR3 bases are TGTGCCAGCAGCGGGGGGACTGAAGCTTTCTTT. Supplemented by reference TRBV25-1 and TRBJ1-1, the full variable domain reads EADIYQTPRYLVIGTGKKITLECSQTMGHDKMYWYQQDPGMELHLIHYSYGVNSTEKGDLSSESTVSRIRTEHFPLTLESARPSHTSQYLCASSGGTEAFFGQGTRLTVV.

This chain joins TRBV28 and TRBJ1-5; D unresolved. Germline-derived CDR1 and CDR2 are MDHEN and SYDVKM. This CDR3 spans 16 amino acids. V was shortened by 3 bases and J by 4 bases, with 16 bases between the two germline ends. Written as DNA, the CDR3 is TGTGCCAGCAGTTTTGTCGGTGCAGGTCAAAATCAGCCCCAGCATTTT. Its protein is CASSFVGAGQNQPQHF.

This clone was counted a few times. This sequence joins TRBV5-6 and TRBJ1-3; 8 bases fit TRBD1. CDR3 length: 14 amino acids. Germline assignment: CDR1 SGHDT and CDR2 YYEEEE. V trimming: 3 bases; J trimming: 8 bases; junction bases outside the gene matches: 7. CDR3 sequence (DNA): TGTGCCAGCAGCTGGGGGACAGGTTCAGACACCATATATTTT. Its protein is CASSWGTGSDTIYF.

The chain couples TRBV4-1 to TRBJ1-2; 7 nucleotides align to TRBD1. CDR1 MGHRA and CDR2 YSYEKL come from the germline V gene. J lost 7 bases, V lost 2 bases, and 13 bases had no gene match. The CDR3 consists of 16 residues. The chain's CDR3 is CASSQNRQGSFIGYTF. CDR3 sequence (DNA): TGCGCCAGCAGCCAAAACAGACAGGGCTCCTTTATTGGCTACACCTTC.

V is TRBV28 and J is TRBJ1-1, with D perhaps matching TRBD1 (5 bases). CDR3 length equals 15 residues. Germline assignment: CDR1 MDHEN and CDR2 SYDVKM. With 9 bases removed from V and 7 bases from J, the gap between germline ends came to 24 bases. CDR3 amino acids: CASFQTGGMRVEAFF. The CDR3 DNA sequence: TGTGCCAGTTTTCAGACGGGGGGGATGAGGGTTGAAGCTTTCTTT.

This sequence joins TRBV6-1 and TRBJ1-5; 8 bases align to TRBD1. This CDR3 has 13 residues. In germline, CDR1 is MNHNS, CDR2 SASEGT. Unmatched junction bases numbered 1, after V lost 2 bases and J lost 7 bases. Written as DNA, the CDR3 is TGTGCCAGCAGTGAACAGGGGGCGCAGCCCCAGCATTTT. Translated: CASSEQGAQPQHF.

V is TRBV11-3 and J is TRBJ2-5, with 8 bases matching TRBD2. Trimming removed 5 bases from V and 5 bases from J; junction bases left unmatched: 4. The CDR3 runs to 13 residues. Germline-derived CDR1 and CDR2 are SGHNT and YENEEA. CDR3 bases: TGTGCCAGCAGCCCTCGGGGGGGGGAGACCCAGTACTTC. The encoded protein is CASSPRGGETQYF. The full variable domain, in which reference TRBV11-3 and TRBJ2-5 provide the parts outside the CDR3, is EAGVVQSPRYKIIEKKQPVAFWCNPISGHNTLYWYLQNLGQGPELLIRYENEEAVDDSQLPKDRFSAERLKGVDSTLKIQPAELGDSAVYLCASSPRGGETQYFGPGTRLLVL.

The chain is built from TRBV7-9 and TRBJ2-2, with D possibly TRBD1 on 6 matching bases. The length of the CDR3 is 14 residues. CDR1 SEHNR and CDR2 FQNEAQ come from the germline V gene (reference sequence). V was shortened by 4 bases and J by 1 base, with 7 bases between the two germline ends. CDR3 sequence (DNA): TGTGCCAGCAGCTGGACAGTGAACACCGGGGAGCTGTTTTTT. Translating gives CASSWTVNTGELFF.

This sequence joins TRBV6-6 and TRBJ1-6; possible D gene TRBD1, 6 bases. Trimming shortened V by 5 bases and J by 6 bases, and 11 bases separated the two germline ends. Germline values: CDR1 MNHNY, CDR2 SVGAGI (reference sequence). CDR3 length: 14 amino acids. CDR3 sequence reads: CASSPGQLNSPLHF. CDR3 DNA: TGTGCCAGCAGTCCCGGACAGCTTAATTCACCCCTCCACTTT.

The rearrangement links TRBV5-1 to TRBJ1-4; tentative D call: TRBD1 (6 bases). This CDR3 spans 16 amino acids. V was trimmed by 4 bases and J by 4 bases, leaving 17 bases between them. Germline V gene data show CDR1 as SGHRS and CDR2 as YFSETQ. In nucleotides, the CDR3 is TGCGCCAGCAGCGCAAACTCGGGACATGGTAATGAAAAACTGTTTTTT. Amino acid sequence: CASSANSGHGNEKLFF. Looking up the rest from reference TRBV5-1 and TRBJ1-4 gives the full variable domain: KAGVTQTPRYLIKTRGQQVTLSCSPISGHRSVSWYQQTPGQGLQFLFEYFSETQRNKGNFPGRFSGRQFSNSRSEMNVSTLELGDSALYLCASSANSGHGNEKLFFGSGTQLSVL.

V and J are TRBV25-1 and TRBJ1-5; possible D gene TRBD1, 5 bases. V lost 1 base and J lost 7, with 14 bases in between. The germline gives CDR1 MGHDK, CDR2 SYGVNS. The CDR3 extends over 15 amino acids. The CDR3 loop reads CASSEFGQGGQPQHF. The CDR3 DNA reads as TGTGCCAGCAGTGAATTCGGGCAGGGAGGCCAGCCCCAGCATTTT.

This rearrangement joins TRBV11-2 to TRBJ1-2, with a weak D call TRBD1 (5 bases). V was pared by 1 base and J by 7 bases, with 10 bases between. The CDR3 is made up of 13 amino acids. Germline V lookup: CDR1 SGHAT, CDR2 FQNNGV. CDR3 sequence: CASSLVSGFGYTF. In DNA, the CDR3 is TGTGCCAGCAGCTTAGTCTCAGGGTTTGGCTACACCTTC.

The V and J genes are TRBV7-3 and TRBJ2-1, with TRBD2 matching 14 bases. The trim removed 5 bases at V and 6 bases at J, leaving 3 bases unmatched. CDR3 length: 15 residues. The germline V gene encodes CDR1 SGHTA and CDR2 FQGTGA. The CDR3 here is CASSLTSGGANEQFF. In DNA form, the CDR3 reads TGTGCCAGCAGCCTGACTAGCGGGGGGGCCAATGAGCAGTTCTTC.

For the CDR3, the DNA is TGTGCCAGCAGTTTGTGGCGGGGGCCTGAAGAGACCCAGTACTTC. It codes for CASSLWRGPEETQYF. The chain combines TRBV6-6 with TRBJ2-5, with a weak D call TRBD2 (7 bases). Germline CDR1 and CDR2: MNHNY and SVGAGI (reference sequence). Trimming stripped 4 bases from V and 3 bases from J, with 15 bases between. The CDR3 length is 15 residues.

The chain has TRBV29-1 and TRBJ1-2; a weak D match, TRBD1 (6 bases). Germline CDR1 and CDR2: SQVTM and ANQGSEA. Trimming cost V 6 bases and J 6 bases, with 11 bases left between them. The CDR3 consists of 11 residues. The CDR3 protein is CSVLRDNGYTF. The CDR3 bases are TGCAGCGTGCTTCGGGACAATGGCTACACCTTC.

This clone was counted a few times. The rearrangement joins TRBV4-1 to TRBJ1-2, with 7 bases aligning to TRBD1. The CDR3 length is 15 residues. Germline CDR1 and CDR2: MGHRA and YSYEKL. The junction had 10 bases not matched to a gene; V was cut back by 4 bases and J by 5 bases. The CDR3 loop reads CASSPTGLGEYGYTF. The CDR3 DNA is TGCGCCAGCAGCCCGACAGGGCTCGGAGAATATGGCTACACCTTC.

This chain's CDR3 is CASSPGRADSYEQYF. As DNA, the CDR3 is TGTGCCAGCAGCCCCGGGAGGGCAGACTCCTACGAGCAGTACTTC. The chain carries TRBV13 and TRBJ2-7; 8 bases agree with TRBD2. CDR1 PRHDT and CDR2 FYEKMQ come from the germline V gene (reference sequence). This CDR3 spans 15 amino acids. V dropped 5 bases and J dropped 0; count of bases not matched to a gene: 6. Drawing the rest from reference TRBV13 and TRBJ2-7, the complete variable domain is AAGVIQSPRHLIKEKRETATLKCYPIPRHDTVYWYQQGPGQDPQFLISFYEKMQSDKGSIPDRFSAQQFSDYHSELNMSSLELGDSALYFCASSPGRADSYEQYFGPGTRLTVT.

The J gene is TRBJ2-5, the V gene TRBV5-6; the match to TRBD1 covers 7 bases. The J call may be incorrect, as the DNA end agrees better with TRBJ2-7. Germline V CDR1 and CDR2: SGHDT, YYEEEE. CDR3 length equals 13 residues. Written as DNA, the CDR3 is TGTGCCAGCAGCCGACAGGGATCCTACGAGCAGTACTTC. Translation: CASSRQGSYEQYF.

The rearrangement uses TRBV10-2 and TRBJ2-1, with 11 bases fitting TRBD1. This CDR3 comprises 14 residues. The V and J ends lost 10 bases and 7 bases, in that order; junction bases with no gene match: 9. The germline gives CDR1 WSHSY, CDR2 SAAADI. The CDR3 DNA follows: TGCGCCACTACGGACAGGGGGCGTATGAATGAGCAGTTCTTC. Translating gives CATTDRGRMNEQFF.

The J gene is TRBJ2-7, the V gene TRBV20-1; the D is unclear. V lost 1 base and J lost 7, with 5 bases in between. Germline CDR1 is DFQATT and CDR2 is SNEGSKA (reference sequence). The CDR3 consists of 10 residues. CDR3 DNA sequence: TGCAGTGCTAGAGTCGGGGAGCAGTACTTC. Protein product: CSARVGEQYF.

The genes are TRBV6-4 and TRBJ2-7; 7 bases line up with TRBD1. Looked up from germline, CDR1 is MRHNA and CDR2 is SNTAGT. V lost 6 bases to trimming and J lost 5 bases; unmatched junction nucleotides: 7. This CDR3 has 13 amino acids. The CDR3 is CASSWTGGDEQYF. The CDR3 coding sequence is TGTGCCAGCAGCTGGACAGGCGGCGACGAGCAGTACTTC.

The chain combines TRBV5-4 with TRBJ2-7; the D gene is possibly TRBD2 (5 bases). There are 14 residues in the CDR3. Trimming took off 0 bases at V and 6 bases at J, with 13 bases between the two ends. Germline CDR1 is SGHNT and CDR2 is YYREEE (reference sequence). The CDR3 nucleotides are TGTGCCAGCAGCTTGGACACAGCGGCTGCCGAGCAGTACTTC. Residues: CASSLDTAAAEQYF.

This clone was detected a few times. The V and J genes are TRBV19 and TRBJ1-3; 7 bases line up with TRBD1. J was trimmed by 4 bases and V by 10 bases; bases with no gene match: 4. The CDR3 is 12 residues long. Germline V gives CDR1 LNHDA, CDR2 SQIVND (reference sequence). CDR3 amino acids: CATRQGGNTIYF. As DNA, the CDR3 is TGTGCCACCCGACAGGGAGGAAACACCATATATTTT.

V is TRBV12-5 and J is TRBJ2-1; D call uncertain. The CDR3 is 10 residues long. The germline V and J ends were trimmed by 5 bases and 6 bases, with 2 bases remaining between them. The germline V gene has CDR1 LGHNT and CDR2 FRNRAP. This chain's CDR3 is CASGLNEQFF. In DNA, the CDR3 is TGTGCTAGTGGTCTCAATGAGCAGTTCTTC. The whole variable domain, remainder taken from reference TRBV12-5 and TRBJ2-1, is DARVTQTPRHKVTEMGQEVTMRCQPILGHNTVFWYRQTMMQGLELLAYFRNRAPLDDSGMPKDRFSAEMPDATLATLKIQPSEPRDSAVYFCASGLNEQFFGPGTRLTVL.

This chain links TRBV5-1 with TRBJ1-1, with D possibly matching TRBD1 (5 bases). The CDR3 totals 14 residues. Germline V gene data show CDR1 as SGHRS and CDR2 as YFSETQ. V lost 0 bases and J lost 5, with 11 bases in between. CDR3 nucleotide sequence: TGCGCCAGCAGCTTGGCAGGGATGGTGACTGAAGCTTTCTTT. This codes for CASSLAGMVTEAFF.